These 31 T cell receptor beta chains originate from one sample sequenced in a study of T cells expressing NK-cell markers. No DNA is given; TCRdb re-called the 5' RACE reads and lists each CDR3 protein once. This listing includes about 380,000 distinct CDR3 sequences. What was sequenced was blood T cells: a sorted CD56 or NKG2C T cell subset, CD4+ or CD8+ T cells, or bulk PBMC T cells (not recorded which). These receptors originate from a man between 18 and 69 years old in good health.

The V call is TRBV2, the J call TRBJ2-3; there is no DNA to check the TCRdb D call of TRBD1. This CDR3 spans 14 amino acids. Germline lookup yields CDR1 SNHLY and CDR2 FYNNEI. CDR3 sequence reads: CASNRGGMADTQYF.

The chain has TRBV12-3 or TRBV12-4 and TRBJ2-7; TCRdb lists TRBD1, though no DNA is available to test this call. The CDR3 is 15 residues long. The CDR3 reads CASSRTGTGGGEQYF.

The CDR3 reads CASSSTIKRGAPSTDTQYF. The chain uses TRBV5-1 and TRBJ2-3; checking the TCRdb D call of TRBD2 is not possible without DNA. The CDR3 length is 19 residues. Germline lookup yields CDR1 SGHRS and CDR2 YFSETQ.

J is TRBJ2-2 and V is TRBV29-1; TCRdb gives TRBD2 as the D gene, but with no DNA this cannot be confirmed. Germline loops: CDR1 SQVTM, CDR2 ANQGSEA. The CDR3 length is 13 residues. The chain's CDR3 is CSAATRGTGELFF.

The rearrangement joins TRBV5-6 to TRBJ2-7. This CDR3 region has 14 residues. The V gene's germline CDR1 is SGHDT and CDR2 YYEEEE. The CDR3 here is CASSFNHFAYEQYF.

The chain uses TRBV6-1 and TRBJ2-1; TCRdb picks TRBD2, but there is no DNA to check that call. CDR1 is MNHNS, CDR2 SASEGT, per germline. This CDR3 is 21 amino acids long. CDR3 region: CASSGPMTSGNLISSYNEQFF.

V gene TRBV28 combines with J gene TRBJ2-2. This CDR3 has 16 amino acids. Per the germline V gene, CDR1 is MDHEN and CDR2 is SYDVKM. The CDR3 is CASSLLDGVPTGELFF.

The CDR3 reads CASSTWTVDYEQYF. The chain is built from TRBV7-9 and TRBJ2-7; TCRdb gives TRBD1 as the D gene, but with no DNA this cannot be confirmed. CDR1 is SEHNR and CDR2 is FQNEAQ in the germline V gene (reference sequence). This CDR3 region has 14 residues.

The chain combines TRBV7-6 with TRBJ1-1; TCRdb's D gene call, TRBD1, goes unchecked for lack of DNA. In germline, CDR1 is SGHVS, CDR2 FNYEAQ. This CDR3 contains 14 residues. This CDR3 reads CASSPTGVATEAFF.

This rearrangement joins TRBV5-1 to TRBJ2-5; TCRdb names TRBD1, which stays unverified in the absence of DNA. Germline V gene data show CDR1 as SGHRS and CDR2 as YFSETQ. The CDR3 is 15 residues long. CDR3 residues: CASSPLGEEGETQYF.

The chain links TRBV3-1 to TRBJ1-2. CDR1 and CDR2 (germline): LGHDT, YNNKEL (reference sequence). This CDR3 is built from 15 residues. The chain's CDR3 is CASSLRRGESYGYTF.

This chain joins TRBV27 and TRBJ2-1; the TCRdb call, TRBD1, lacks DNA for checking. Germline V CDR1 and CDR2: MNHEY, SMNVEV (reference sequence). This CDR3 has 13 amino acids. CDR3 loop: CASTTPPYNSQFF.

This sequence joins TRBV28 and TRBJ2-7; TCRdb's D gene call, TRBD2, goes unchecked for lack of DNA. This CDR3 is built from 15 residues. Germline V lookup: CDR1 MDHEN, CDR2 SYDVKM. CDR3 loop: CASSFIGTLTYEQYF.

The chain recombines TRBV6-5 with TRBJ1-2. The CDR3 consists of 16 residues. Germline V gene data show CDR1 as MNHEY and CDR2 as SVGAGI. The CDR3 loop is CASSSAGVSRALGYTF.

The chain carries TRBV2 and TRBJ2-1; the TCRdb call, TRBD1, lacks DNA for checking. Per the germline V gene, CDR1 is SNHLY and CDR2 is FYNNEI. This CDR3 is built from 15 residues. The CDR3 sequence: CASKLDGGSYNEQFF.

This chain links TRBV7-7 with TRBJ2-7. CDR1 SSHAT and CDR2 FNYEAQ come from the germline V gene (reference sequence). The CDR3 spans 13 residues. Here the CDR3 reads CASSLGREGEQYF.

The chain uses TRBV6-1 and TRBJ2-3. The V gene's germline CDR1 is MNHNS and CDR2 SASEGT. The CDR3 spans 15 residues. CDR3 loop: CASSLRPEWADTQYF.

This chain uses TRBV29-1 with TRBJ2-1; the D gene TCRdb calls, TRBD2, cannot be checked with no DNA. The CDR3 is 15 amino acids. Looked up from germline, CDR1 is SQVTM and CDR2 is ANQGSEA. The CDR3 reads CSVGGTPEPEGEQFF.

This rearrangement joins TRBV6-1 to TRBJ2-3. The CDR3 length is 14 residues. Germline V lookup: CDR1 MNHNS, CDR2 SASEGT. This CDR3 is CASSTLRNTDTQYF.

The chain links TRBV28 to TRBJ2-5. The CDR3 loop spans 14 amino acids. Germline V gene data show CDR1 as MDHEN and CDR2 as SYDVKM. The CDR3: CASSWTSVRGGQYF. Together with reference TRBV28 and TRBJ2-5, the CDR3 gives the full variable domain: DVKVTQSSRYLVKRTGEKVFLECVQDMDHENMFWYRQDPGLGLRLIYFSYDVKMKEKGDIPEGYSVSREKKERFSLILESASTNQTSMYLCASSWTSVRGGQYFGPGTRLLVL.

This chain uses TRBV5-1 with TRBJ2-2; absent DNA, TCRdb's TRBD2 call cannot be checked. Germline values: CDR1 SGHRS, CDR2 YFSETQ. CDR3 length: 17 amino acids. CDR3: CASRILAGAANTGELFF.

This sequence joins TRBV30 and TRBJ2-5; TCRdb gives TRBD2 as the D gene, but with no DNA this cannot be confirmed. CDR1 and CDR2 from the germline V gene are GTSNPN and SVGIG (reference sequence). The CDR3 is 14 residues long. The CDR3 region is CAWSVITPGRAQYF.

The rearrangement joins TRBV13 to TRBJ1-1. CDR3 length: 13 residues. Germline V gene sequence: CDR1 PRHDT, CDR2 FYEKMQ (reference sequence). The CDR3 sequence is CASSFRRGGEAFF. The whole variable domain, remainder taken from reference TRBV13 and TRBJ1-1, is AAGVIQSPRHLIKEKRETATLKCYPIPRHDTVYWYQQGPGQDPQFLISFYEKMQSDKGSIPDRFSAQQFSDYHSELNMSSLELGDSALYFCASSFRRGGEAFFGQGTRLTVV.

The chain has TRBV2 and TRBJ2-7; the D call of TRBD2 rests on TCRdb alone, since no DNA is present to check it. There are 14 residues in the CDR3. The germline gives CDR1 SNHLY, CDR2 FYNNEI. The CDR3 here is CASSDWTSGGVQYF.

V usage is TRBV28 and J usage is TRBJ2-7; the D call from TCRdb, TRBD1, cannot be confirmed without DNA. The length of the CDR3 is 14 residues. Germline V gene sequence: CDR1 MDHEN, CDR2 SYDVKM. The CDR3 loop is CASSQTGHYYEQYF.

The chain employs TRBV20-1 and TRBJ2-3; TCRdb designates TRBD1, a call that cannot be tested without DNA. Germline CDR1 is DFQATT and CDR2 is SNEGSKA (reference sequence). The CDR3 is 15 residues long. The CDR3: CSAPRPTTRTDTQYF.

The CDR3 region is CASSHRDRNSPLHF. This chain uses TRBV12-3 or TRBV12-4 with TRBJ1-6; TCRdb's D call of TRBD1 is untestable without DNA. The CDR3 is 14 residues long.

The rearrangement uses TRBV28 and TRBJ2-3; absent DNA, TCRdb's TRBD1 call cannot be checked. Germline-derived CDR1 and CDR2 are MDHEN and SYDVKM. This CDR3 contains 16 residues. The CDR3 protein is CASRTGWNRVLDTQYF.

V is TRBV20-1 and J is TRBJ2-7; absent DNA, TCRdb's TRBD1 call cannot be checked. CDR1 is DFQATT and CDR2 is SNEGSKA in the germline V gene (reference sequence). CDR3 length: 13 residues. The CDR3 is CSALDRVGYEQYF.

The chain joins TRBV18 to TRBJ2-3; TCRdb indicates TRBD1, and absent DNA this call remains unverified. Germline V gene sequence: CDR1 KGHSH, CDR2 LQKENI. The length of the CDR3 is 16 residues. CDR3 sequence: CASSPLAGGGTDTQYF.

V gene TRBV28 combines with J gene TRBJ2-3; the D call of TRBD2 rests on TCRdb alone, since no DNA is present to check it. This CDR3 spans 16 amino acids. Germline loops: CDR1 MDHEN, CDR2 SYDVKM. CDR3 sequence reads: CASSRRGWASGNTQYF.